The rows below give T cell receptor beta chains drawn from one sample of a study of Ad26.COV2.S vaccination and SARS-CoV-2 variants. Repertoires were generated with immunoSEQ multiplex PCR, while TCRdb's copy carries only in-frame clones and drops some. The table records 300,000 to 500,000 clones, about nine tenths of them present only once. The sequencing here drew on peripheral blood, taken in a trial of Ad26.COV2.S vaccine versus placebo. These receptors originate from a person between 18 and 65 years old who received the Ad26.COV2.S COVID-19 vaccine or a placebo. Each CDR3 is given with its conserved first and last residue. The D gene is left open where the match is weak. Clone sizes are given selectively: once, few, many, or a class where the clone is expanded.

d_call clone_size j_call v_call cdr3_nt cdr3_aa
. . TRBJ2-7 TRBV11-3 TGTGCCAGCAGTTCGACAGCCGCTTCCTACGAGCAGTACTTC CASSSTAASYEQYF
TRBD1 few TRBJ2-1 TRBV19 TGTGCCAGTAGTCCCCCCCGTGGGACAGTCGGTTCGGAGCAGTTCTTC CASSPPRGTVGSEQFF
. . TRBJ1-2 TRBV6-6 TGTGCCAGCAGTTACTCTACGGGTGGCTACACCTTC CASSYSTGGYTF
. . TRBJ1-5 TRBV19 TGTGCCAGTAGTATGACACGGGATAGCAATCAGCCCCAGCATTTT CASSMTRDSNQPQHF
. . TRBJ1-2 TRBV5-1 TGCGCCAGCAGCTTGGCCATGACGGATTCTAACTATGGCTACACCTTC CASSLAMTDSNYGYTF
. . TRBJ1-1 TRBV6-5 TGTGCCAGCAGATCCTCACGAGGGAACACTGAAGCTTTCTTT CASRSSRGNTEAFF
. . TRBJ2-1 TRBV2 TGTGCCAGCAGTTTACAGGGATCGGCCAGAAAGCAGTTCTTC CASSLQGSARKQFF
. . TRBJ1-4 TRBV5-6 TGTGCCAGCAGCTTGGGACAGAGCAGGGAAAAACTGTTTTTT CASSLGQSREKLFF
TRBD1 . TRBJ1-1 TRBV7-9 TGTGCCAGCAGCACTAAGACAGGGGGGATGAACACTGAAGCTTTCTTT CASSTKTGGMNTEAFF
. . TRBJ2-2 TRBV19 TGTGCCAGTGCAGAGAAGACAGGGAACACCGGGGAGCTGTTTTTT CASAEKTGNTGELFF
. . TRBJ1-1 TRBV19 TGTGCCAGTAGTCGGGCAGCTCACACTGAAGCTTTCTTT CASSRAAHTEAFF
. . TRBJ2-1 TRBV11-3 TGTGCCAGCAGCCCCGCTCGGAGCTCCTACAATGAGCAGTTCTTC CASSPARSSYNEQFF
TRBD1 . TRBJ1-1 TRBV5-5 TGTGCCAGCAGCACAGGGGGCCCGGGCACTGAAGCTTTCTTT CASSTGGPGTEAFF
. . TRBJ2-5 TRBV21-1 TGTGCCAGCAGCGGCCGGGACTTTAAGTACCAAGAGACCCAGTACTTC CASSGRDFKYQETQYF
. . TRBJ1-2 TRBV6-5 TGTGCCAGCACCGAGGGCACATTGGGTAACTATGGCTACACCTTC CASTEGTLGNYGYTF
TRBD1 once TRBJ1-4 TRBV2 TGTGCCAGCAGTGAAGTCCCAGGGGGGAATGAAAAACTGTTTTTT CASSEVPGGNEKLFF
TRBD2 . TRBJ2-3 TRBV7-9 TGTGCCAGCAGCATACTAGCGGGGGGAGGGGATACGCAGTATTTT CASSILAGGGDTQYF
. . TRBJ1-2 TRBV19 TGTGCCAGTATAGACGTGGCGACAGGTAATACGAGAGGCTACACCTTC CASIDVATGNTRGYTF
TRBD1 . TRBJ1-4 TRBV11-2 TGTGCCAGCAGCTCAATACAGGGGGCTCACGAAAAACTGTTTTTT CASSSIQGAHEKLFF
. . TRBJ1-2 TRBV4-1 TGCGCCAGCAGCCAAGATACAGATAACTATGGCTACACCTTC CASSQDTDNYGYTF
TRBD1 . TRBJ1-5 TRBV19 TGTGCCAGTCGCCTGGACAGGGAAAAATTTCAGCCCCAGCATTTT CASRLDREKFQPQHF
. . TRBJ2-7 TRBV29-1 TGCAGCGTTTCCCAGTCCTACGAGCAGTACTTC CSVSQSYEQYF
. . TRBJ1-5 TRBV27 TGTGCCAGCAGTCCCTGGGCGAATCAGCCCCAGCATTTT CASSPWANQPQHF
. once TRBJ1-1 TRBV11-2 TGTGCCAGCAGCCTGCAAAACACTGAAGCTTTCTTT CASSLQNTEAFF
. . TRBJ1-5 TRBV19 TGTGCCAGTAGTATAGTCGGGTCTAGCAATCAGCCCCAGCATTTT CASSIVGSSNQPQHF
. . TRBJ2-5 TRBV5-4 TGTGCCAGCAGCTCTCCGGGATACTGGGAAGAGACCCAGTACTTC CASSSPGYWEETQYF
TRBD1 once TRBJ1-2 TRBV2 TGTGCCAGCAGTGAAATAACAGGGGGATTGGGGGGCTACACCTTC CASSEITGGLGGYTF
. many TRBJ1-1 TRBV14 TGTGCCAGCAGCCAAGTGGACTGGCTAATGAACACTGAAGCTTTCTTT CASSQVDWLMNTEAFF
TRBD1 . TRBJ1-2 TRBV5-4 TGTGCCAGCAGCCCAGGACAGGGCACCCACTATGGCTACACCTTC CASSPGQGTHYGYTF
. . TRBJ2-3 TRBV3-1/TRBV3-2 TGTGCCAGCAGCCCTATACTCGGGGACCGCACAGATACGCAGTATTTT CASSPILGDRTDTQYF
TRBD1 . TRBJ2-7 TRBV6-6 TGTGCCAGCAGCCGGGACAGGGGTCGCGAGCAGTACTTC CASSRDRGREQYF